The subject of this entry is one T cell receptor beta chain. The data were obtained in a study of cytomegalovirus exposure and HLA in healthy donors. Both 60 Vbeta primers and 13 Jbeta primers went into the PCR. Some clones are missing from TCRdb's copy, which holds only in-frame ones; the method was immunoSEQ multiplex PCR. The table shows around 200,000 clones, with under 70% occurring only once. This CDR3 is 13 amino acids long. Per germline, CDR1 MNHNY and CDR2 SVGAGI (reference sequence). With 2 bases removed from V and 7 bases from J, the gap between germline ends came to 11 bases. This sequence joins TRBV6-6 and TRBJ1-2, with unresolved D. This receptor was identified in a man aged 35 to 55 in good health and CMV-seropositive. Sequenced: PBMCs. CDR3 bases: TGTGCCAGCAGTTACGAAGAGGGCCCTGGCTACACCTTC. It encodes CASSYEEGPGYTF.